This T cell receptor (beta chain) was identified during a study of T cell changes during pregnancy in multiple sclerosis. CDR3 length: 14 amino acids. CDR1 KGHSY and CDR2 FQNENV come from the germline V gene. Trimming took 4 bases from V and 8 from J; bases not matched to a gene: 2. Sequencing used immunoSEQ multiplex PCR; TCRdb keeps in-frame clones, though not all of them. The sample consists of 85,000 to 90,000 clones, approximately 90% of them appearing once. Sample: peripheral blood, taken in the first trimester of pregnancy. The V and J genes are TRBV16 and TRBJ1-6; 10 nucleotides align to TRBD1. This receptor was identified in a female donor in good health, enrolled as a control in a pregnancy study. The CDR3 nucleotides are TGTGCCAGCAGCCGACAGGGGGCGGATTCACCCCTCCACTTT. This codes for CASSRQGADSPLHF.